Below are 27 T cell receptor beta chains sequenced from a single sample in a study of blood T cell repertoires in COVID-19. Repertoires were generated with immunoSEQ multiplex PCR, while TCRdb's copy carries only in-frame clones and drops some. The table includes roughly 200,000 clones, under 90% detected once. Sequences were obtained from peripheral blood. The receptors shown here come from a human donor in a cohort sampled during active COVID-19.

The rearrangement joins TRBV7-3 to TRBJ2-7; 7 bases are a match to TRBD1. Germline V gene data show CDR1 as SGHTA and CDR2 as FQGTGA. Unmatched junction bases numbered 6, after V lost 5 bases and J lost 5 bases. The CDR3 contains 13 residues. CDR3 amino acids: CASSLDRDHEQYV. CDR3 coding DNA: TGTGCCAGCAGCCTAGACAGGGACCACGAGCAGTACGTC.

This clone has more than one count but fewer than ten. This chain joins TRBV3-1 (or the pseudogene TRBV3-2) and TRBJ1-3; D uncertain. The germline V gene has CDR1 LGHDT and CDR2 YNNKEL (reference sequence). This CDR3 has 16 residues. V was trimmed by 0 bases and J by 7 bases, leaving 16 bases between them. CDR3 sequence (DNA): TGTGCCAGCAGCCAAGATTCGGGGTCCCTGAGGAACACCATATATTTT. Translated: CASSQDSGSLRNTIYF.

About this clone itself: The same CDR3 is also encoded by other DNA sequences in this sample. This chain uses TRBV5-1 with TRBJ2-1; 12 bases agree with TRBD1. The CDR3 spans 14 residues. Germline V gene data show CDR1 as SGHRS and CDR2 as YFSETQ. Losses at the gene ends were 2 bases for V and 8 bases for J; bases not matched to a gene: 2. The CDR3 protein is CASSLGTGGDEQFF. The CDR3 coding sequence is TGCGCCAGCAGCTTAGGGACAGGGGGCGATGAGCAGTTCTTC.

V gene TRBV21-1 combines with J gene TRBJ2-7; the table assigns TRBD1, which was not confirmed against the DNA. TRBV21-1 is a documented pseudogene. CDR3 length: 16 residues. The CDR3 sequence is CASSKQETGDTYEQYF. For the CDR3, the DNA is TGTGCCAGCAGCAAACAAGAGACAGGGGATACCTACGAGCAGTACTTC.

The genes are TRBV5-1 and TRBJ2-3; 7 bases agree with TRBD2. This CDR3 region has 16 residues. The ends lost 1 base at V and 0 bases at J; junction bases unmatched: 5. Germline loops: CDR1 SGHRS, CDR2 YFSETQ. For the CDR3, the DNA is TGCGCCAGCAGCTTGTGGTCGGGAGGAAGCACAGATACGCAGTATTTT. It is translated as CASSLWSGGSTDTQYF.

This CDR3 is CASSLTAGLAGRTGELFF. CDR3 sequence (DNA): TGTGCCAGCAGTTTAACGGCCGGATTAGCGGGCCGCACCGGGGAGCTGTTTTTT. V gene TRBV27 combines with J gene TRBJ2-2, with 7 nucleotides matching TRBD2. The CDR3 length is 18 residues. Per the germline V gene, CDR1 is MNHEY and CDR2 is SMNVEV (reference sequence). V gave up 2 bases and J gave up 4 bases; unmatched junction bases: 13.

This clone has a handful of counts. The V call is TRBV21-1, the J call TRBJ2-3; TRBD2 was called by the table and not checked on the DNA. TRBV21-1 is a pseudogene locus. This CDR3 is 14 amino acids long. The CDR3 reads CASSPRLRTDTQYF. CDR3 sequence (DNA): TGTGCCAGCAGCCCCCGACTTCGCACAGATACGCAGTATTTT.

The rearrangement joins TRBV4-1 to TRBJ1-1; 7 bases agree with TRBD1. There are 13 residues in the CDR3. The junction had 7 bases not matched to a gene; V was cut back by 3 bases and J by 9 bases. Looked up from germline, CDR1 is MGHRA and CDR2 is YSYEKL. For the CDR3, the DNA is TGCGCCAGCAGCCACTTAGGACAGGTAAAAGCTTTCTTT. As protein: CASSHLGQVKAFF.

The gene calls are TRBV6-1 and TRBJ1-1; the D gene is possibly TRBD1 (5 bases). This CDR3 spans 15 amino acids. V lost 2 bases and J 1 base, leaving 11 bases between the germline ends. CDR1 is MNHNS and CDR2 is SASEGT in the germline V gene. The DNA of the CDR3 is TGTGCCAGCAGTGAACAGGGTATTGAGAACACTGAAGCTTTCTTT. It yields the protein CASSEQGIENTEAFF.

The rearrangement uses TRBV3-1 (or the pseudogene TRBV3-2) and TRBJ2-1; D may be TRBD2 (5 bases). Germline-derived CDR1 and CDR2 are LGHDT and YNNKEL (reference sequence). The CDR3 sequence is 15 residues long. The V end was cut by 6 bases, the J end by 1 base, with 13 bases between. In nucleotides, the CDR3 is TGTGCCAGCAGTCTTGGTGGGAGTTCCTACAATGAGCAGTTCTTC. Residues: CASSLGGSSYNEQFF.

This chain uses TRBV19 with TRBJ1-5; TRBD1 might be the D (6 bases). This CDR3 spans 16 amino acids. The germline V gene has CDR1 LNHDA and CDR2 SQIVND (reference sequence). V gave up 5 bases and J gave up 0 bases, with 14 bases separating them. CDR3: CASSGQGPHSNQPQHF. Written as DNA, the CDR3 is TGTGCCAGTAGTGGGCAGGGGCCTCATAGCAATCAGCCCCAGCATTTT.

The chain recombines TRBV11-1 with TRBJ2-7; D is unresolved. Germline assignment: CDR1 SGHAT and CDR2 FQDESV (reference sequence). The ends were cut back, 3 bases at V and 0 bases at J, with 12 bases in the middle. CDR3 length: 15 amino acids. CDR3 DNA: TGTGCCAGCAGCTTTCAAAGCCATAGCTCCTACGAGCAGTACTTC. This encodes CASSFQSHSSYEQYF.

This clone was detected once. The chain combines TRBV2 with TRBJ2-1; unclear D gene. The CDR3 contains 12 residues. V lost 10 bases and J lost 7, with 14 bases in between. In germline, CDR1 is SNHLY, CDR2 FYNNEI. CDR3 sequence (DNA): TGTGCCACCCTCGACCTCAGGAATGAGCAGTTCTTC. This encodes CATLDLRNEQFF.

V and J are TRBV19 and TRBJ1-6; a possible D gene is TRBD1 (5 bases). Trimming removed 5 bases at V and 10 bases at J, with 21 bases between. The CDR3 totals 16 residues. Germline values: CDR1 LNHDA, CDR2 SQIVND (reference sequence). CDR3 loop: CASSLRGGTHSSPLHF. The CDR3 DNA reads as TGTGCCAGTAGTCTCCGCGGGGGGACCCATTCCTCACCCCTCCACTTT. The entire variable domain, with the rest obtained from reference TRBV19 and TRBJ1-6, is as follows: DGGITQSPKYLFRKEGQNVTLSCEQNLNHDAMYWYRQDPGQGLRLIYYSQIVNDFQKGDIAEGYSVSREKKESFPLTVTSAQKNPTAFYLCASSLRGGTHSSPLHFGNGTRLTVT.

The J gene is TRBJ2-3, the V gene TRBV5-1; D may be TRBD2 (5 bases). The length of the CDR3 is 12 residues. Deletions cut 3 bases from V and 6 bases from J, with 8 bases between. Germline V gene sequence: CDR1 SGHRS, CDR2 YFSETQ. CDR3 sequence reads: CASSYRGDTQYF. The CDR3 nucleotides read TGCGCCAGCAGCTACCGAGGGGATACGCAGTATTTT.

The chain combines TRBV20-1 with TRBJ2-1; 10 bases are shared with TRBD2. CDR1 DFQATT and CDR2 SNEGSKA come from the germline V gene (reference sequence). V lost 6 bases, J lost 8 bases, and 10 bases stayed unmatched. CDR3 length equals 14 residues. This CDR3 reads CSASKRGGVYEQFF. The CDR3 nucleotides are TGCAGTGCGAGTAAGCGGGGGGGCGTCTATGAGCAGTTCTTC.

This clone was counted only a few times. DNA of the CDR3: TGTGCCAGCAGTTCCTCCCGGCGGCCTGAAGCTTTCTTT. Amino acid sequence: CASSSSRRPEAFF. V is TRBV6-5 and J is TRBJ1-1; no definite D call. The CDR3 is 13 residues long. V was trimmed by 4 bases and J by 6 bases, leaving 12 bases between them. CDR1 MNHEY and CDR2 SVGAGI come from the germline V gene.

J is TRBJ1-1 and V is TRBV3-1 (or the pseudogene TRBV3-2); no clear D. V was cut by 5 bases and J by 3 bases, with 13 bases left in between. The CDR3 spans 14 residues. Germline CDR1 LGHDT, CDR2 YNNKEL (reference sequence). The CDR3 spells CASSSGFGHTEAFF. DNA of the CDR3: TGTGCCAGCAGCTCGGGGTTTGGGCACACTGAAGCTTTCTTT.

V and J are TRBV7-2 and TRBJ2-5; 13 nucleotides align to TRBD2. Germline V gives CDR1 SGHTA, CDR2 FQGNSA. V dropped 0 bases and J dropped 5; count of bases not matched to a gene: 0. The CDR3 length is 15 residues. Written as DNA, the CDR3 is TGTGCCAGCAGCTTAGCGACTAGCGGGAGGGAGACCCAGTACTTC. It encodes CASSLATSGRETQYF.

The genes are TRBV7-9 and TRBJ1-6, with 7 bases lining up with TRBD1. V shed 5 bases and J 9 bases; nucleotides not matched to a gene: 7. Germline V gene lookup returns CDR1 SEHNR and CDR2 FQNEAQ (reference sequence). The CDR3 is made up of 14 amino acids. The CDR3 loop is CASSDPGQSSPLHF. The CDR3 DNA follows: TGTGCCAGCAGCGATCCGGGACAGTCTTCACCCCTCCACTTT.

As to this clone: The sample carries other DNA sequences with the same CDR3. The V and J genes are TRBV9 and TRBJ1-2, with 7 positions matching TRBD1. Looked up from germline, CDR1 is SGDLS and CDR2 is YYNGEE. The V gene end was trimmed by 4 bases and the J gene end by 2 bases; junction bases not matched to a gene: 2. The CDR3 runs to 13 residues. CDR3 protein: CASSPTGNYGYTF. For the CDR3, the DNA is TGTGCCAGCAGCCCGACAGGGAACTATGGCTACACCTTC.

This sequence joins TRBV10-3 and TRBJ1-2; TRBD1 matches at 7 bases. Trimming cost V 0 bases and J 6 bases; bases outside gene matches: 4. Germline values: CDR1 ENHRY, CDR2 SYGVKD. This CDR3 region has 14 residues. In nucleotides, the CDR3 is TGTGCCATCAGTGAGTCCCAGGGGGTGGATGGCTACACCTTC. Its protein is CAISESQGVDGYTF.

This clone occurred a few times. This rearrangement joins TRBV2 to TRBJ2-7, with D possibly matching TRBD1 (5 bases). The CDR3 length is 14 residues. Trimming cost V 10 bases and J 5 bases, with 21 bases left between them. CDR1 is SNHLY, CDR2 FYNNEI, per germline. The CDR3: CATTAGWLGHEQYF. The CDR3 nucleotides are TGTGCCACAACCGCAGGGTGGCTTGGCCACGAGCAGTACTTC.

The chain is built from TRBV10-3 and TRBJ1-1; D possibly corresponds to TRBD1 (5 bases). The germline CDR1 and CDR2 sequences are ENHRY and SYGVKD. V gave up 2 bases and J gave up 8 bases, with 15 bases separating them. This CDR3 has 14 amino acids. The CDR3, as DNA: TGTGCCATCAGTGAGATAGGGGCCCGGAACGAAGCTTTCTTT. Translation: CAISEIGARNEAFF.

The V and J genes are TRBV7-8 and TRBJ1-1, with 8 bases fitting TRBD1. Looked up from germline, CDR1 is SGHVS and CDR2 is FQNEAQ. J was trimmed by 1 base and V by 5 bases; bases with no gene match: 15. CDR3 length equals 18 residues. The CDR3, as DNA: TGTGCCAGCAGCCGTGGCGAGGGCAGGGGGCGCGGGAACACTGAAGCTTTCTTT. Protein product: CASSRGEGRGRGNTEAFF.

As DNA, the CDR3 is TGTGCCAGCAGCGTAGGTTCAGGGGGCGCCCAAGAGACCCAGTACTTC. Translating gives CASSVGSGGAQETQYF. The genes are TRBV9 and TRBJ2-5; 8 nucleotides align to TRBD1. The CDR3 totals 16 residues. CDR1 and CDR2 (germline): SGDLS, YYNGEE. The V and J ends lost 0 bases and 1 base, in that order; junction bases with no gene match: 5.

The chain employs TRBV3-1 (or the pseudogene TRBV3-2) and TRBJ2-1; 8 bases map to TRBD2. CDR1 and CDR2 from the germline V gene are LGHDT and YNNKEL (reference sequence). V was pared by 5 bases and J by 15 bases, with 9 bases of the junction left unmatched. The CDR3 length is 12 residues. CDR3 bases: TGTGCCAGCAGCTACGCGGGGACTAGGCTGTTCTTC. It encodes CASSYAGTRLFF.